What follows is one T cell receptor (beta chain) and its context. The antigen remains unidentified. Trimming took off 1 base at V and 3 bases at J, with 9 bases between the two ends. CDR3 length: 14 residues. From germline, CDR1 is LNHNV and CDR2 YYDKDF (reference sequence). These data belong to a study of cytomegalovirus exposure and HLA in healthy donors. TCRdb keeps only in-frame clones here, not all; method: immunoSEQ multiplex PCR. The sample holds some 350,000 clones; about 85% are singletons and the top ten take about 1%. The study drew the donors from its 120-subject validation cohort, separate from the roughly 670-subject first cohort. Points from the study as a whole: TCR beta chains numbering roughly 150 were designated cytomegalovirus-associated. Cytomegalovirus status, reportedly, was diagnosed with high specificity and sensitivity by the classifier.

The specimen was PBMCs. This chain joins TRBV15 and TRBJ1-1; D gene ambiguous. The sequence came from a woman aged 25 to 39 in good health and CMV-seropositive. Written as DNA, the CDR3 is TGTGCCACCAGCAGAGGTACAGACGACACTGAAGCTTTCTTT. Translation gives CATSRGTDDTEAFF. Full variable domain (missing parts from reference TRBV15 and TRBJ1-1): DAMVIQNPRYQVTQFGKPVTLSCSQTLNHNVMYWYQQKSSQAPKLLFHYYDKDFNNEADTPDNFQSRRPNTSFCFLDIRSPGLGDTAMYLCATSRGTDDTEAFFGQGTRLTVV.